Sequencing of this T cell receptor beta chain was carried out in a study of immune evolution from preneoplasia to lung adenocarcinoma (dated by TCRdb to the early 2020s). As for the study more broadly: HLA loss of heterozygosity was observed in approximately 7%, 15% and 30% of AIS, MIA and ADC lesions, respectively, and was not observed in any AAH lesions. The study combined immune gene expression, TCR sequencing and multiplex immunofluorescence to profile immune contexture across lung adenocarcinoma precursors and invasive adenocarcinoma. Resected precursor lesions (AAH, AIS, MIA) and invasive adenocarcinomas were compared against paired morphologically normal lung tissue. Sample size was determined by specimen availability and not by a prior power calculation. The immune data were integrated with whole exome sequencing and methylation data obtained from the same cohort of nodules. In total, the cohort included roughly 49 patients with pulmonary nodules, all of whom underwent surgical resection. TCR sequencing data came from approximately 56 patients. According to the study, some 110 samples went through TCR sequencing. POLYSOLVER was used to infer class I HLA alleles from exome data, and LOHHLA was used to detect allele-specific HLA loss.

With regard to this clone: It lacks a known antigen. Base qualities are missing; no much larger clone stands one base away.

The patients had resection in Japan or China between about 2014 and 2018. The histologic diagnosis of each case was independently confirmed on H&E slides by two lung cancer pathologists. Macro-dissection after pathologic assessment enriched premalignant or tumor cells for nucleic acid extraction. DNA was isolated from FFPE tissue using the AllPrep DNA/RNA FFPE Kit. Findings and caveats that apply to the study as a whole: Clonality was highest in normal lung, while later-stage lesions appeared to show lower clonality but higher T cell density and diversity. Because every patient came from Japan and China, how well the results apply to Western populations was uncertain. The findings reflected association rather than direct causation, and larger cohorts with long-term follow-up and longitudinal biopsies were considered necessary. Top T cell clone frequencies were highest in normal lung and appeared to decrease progressively from AAH through AIS, MIA and invasive adenocarcinoma. Compared with EGFR-mutant or double wild-type lesions, KRAS-mutant nodules had the highest T cell clonality.

The CDR3 contains 13 residues, cysteine and phenylalanine counted. Of all the DNA, just the CDR3 is kept, 39 bases in frame from base 1. Per the germline V gene (reference sequence), LNHDA is the CDR1 and SQIVND is the CDR2. V is cut back by 7 bases and J by 14 bases, with 13 bases in the junction unmatched. The immunoSEQ hsTCRbeta Kit was used to sequence TCR beta CDR3 regions from DNA. The authors' pipeline ran thus. TCR sequencing data were analysed with the ImmunoSEQ Analyzer. T cell clonality was defined as 1 minus Pielou's evenness computed on productive rearrangements. To measure T cell diversity, the inverse Simpson index was applied to productive templates. T cell density was defined as TCR beta template counts normalized to usable DNA, with usable DNA estimated by amplification and sequencing of housekeeping genes. TCR metrics were compared across histologic stages using two-sided Kruskal-Wallis tests. In TCRdb, the immuneACCESS table is reduced to in-frame sequences with V and J assigned. These tables do not hold every clone; where another copy was compared, an unresolved V gene accounts for under half, and the others remain unexplained. The V and J calls and the clone size are those of that table, but D and trimming were determined from the DNA. Recorded for this sample are over 30,000 clones; about 73% of them occurred a single time. The top ten clonotypes cover 6% to 7% of the sample.

The receptor was derived from a person between 55 and 69 years old with lung adenocarcinoma. Sequencing input: FFPE invasive lung adenocarcinoma tissue. The cell subset or site label, as the study defines it: frankly invasive lung adenocarcinoma (ADC). This chain joins TRBV19 to TRBJ2-1; TRBD2 fits 8 bases in the junction. CDR3 loop: CASKIPSGTSKFF. The DNA reads as follows: TGTGCCAGTAAAATCCCAAGCGGGACTAGTAAGTTCTTC.